These 13 T cell receptor beta chains came from one sample sequenced in a study of T cell responses to AZD1222 COVID-19 vaccine. The protocol was immunoSEQ multiplex PCR, while the TCRdb copy is restricted to in-frame clones and leaves out a portion. The data hold tens of thousands of clones, with over 80% observed a single time. Sequences were derived from peripheral blood, sampled on day 0 of AZD1222 vaccination. The source of these receptors is an adult in good health.

The V gene is TRBV24-1, the J gene TRBJ2-1; TRBD2 aligns across 9 bases. Germline CDR1 is KGHDR and CDR2 is SFDVKD. The CDR3 runs to 15 residues. J gave up 3 bases and V 5 bases, and 4 bases lay outside the gene matches. The CDR3 nucleotides read TGTGCCACCAGTGTGAGCGGGGGGCGCTACAATGAGCAGTTCTTC. Protein sequence: CATSVSGGRYNEQFF.

V gene TRBV6-2 or TRBV6-3 combines with J gene TRBJ2-5; D is perhaps TRBD1 (5 bases). The V end was cut by 5 bases, the J end by 3 bases, with 10 bases between. This CDR3 has 13 residues. Per the germline V gene, CDR1 is MNHEY and CDR2 is SVGEGT. The CDR3 region is CASSRTREETQYF. CDR3 coding DNA: TGTGCCAGCAGTCGGACAAGGGAAGAGACCCAGTACTTC.

The rearrangement links TRBV6-1 to TRBJ2-2; D unresolved. V shed 1 base and J shed 6 bases, with 12 bases lying between them. This CDR3 has 15 amino acids. Germline V gene lookup returns CDR1 MNHNS and CDR2 SASEGT. CDR3 bases: TGTGCCAGCAGTGAAGTAGCATCTGGGGCCGGGGAGCTGTTTTTT. Its translation: CASSEVASGAGELFF.

The rearrangement links TRBV7-9 to TRBJ2-2; D perhaps matches TRBD1 (5 bases). CDR1 is SEHNR, CDR2 FQNEAQ, per germline (reference sequence). V gave up 3 bases and J gave up 6 bases, with 11 bases separating them. The CDR3 has 14 residues. DNA for the CDR3: TGTGCCAGCAGCTTGGATCCAGGGCCCGGGGAGCTGTTTTTT. Protein product: CASSLDPGPGELFF.

The rearrangement uses TRBV19 and TRBJ1-2; tentative D call: TRBD1 (5 bases). This CDR3 region has 13 residues. V lost 3 bases, J lost 6 bases, and 11 bases lay in between. Germline V gene data show CDR1 as LNHDA and CDR2 as SQIVND (reference sequence). CDR3 bases: TGTGCCAGTAGTATTCGGTGGGGGGATGGCTACACCTTC. Amino acid sequence: CASSIRWGDGYTF.

The chain carries TRBV30 and TRBJ1-5; 7 bases are shared with TRBD1. CDR1 and CDR2 (germline): GTSNPN, SVGIG (reference sequence). Trimming cost V 2 bases and J 3 bases; bases outside gene matches: 4. The CDR3 runs 14 residues. For the CDR3, the DNA is TGTGCCTGGAGTATGGGACAGATCAATCAGCCCCAGCATTTT. This sequence encodes CAWSMGQINQPQHF.

The V call is TRBV3-1 (or the pseudogene TRBV3-2), the J call TRBJ2-5; D not certain. The ends were cut back, 4 bases at V and 1 base at J, with 7 bases in the middle. CDR3 size: 13 residues. CDR1 LGHDT and CDR2 YNNKEL come from the germline V gene (reference sequence). This CDR3 is CASSPVLQETQYF. CDR3 in DNA: TGTGCCAGCAGCCCCGTCCTCCAAGAGACCCAGTACTTC.

The chain is built from TRBV27 and TRBJ1-5; 7 bases match TRBD1. J gave up 6 bases and V 0 bases, and 2 bases lay outside the gene matches. The CDR3 sequence is 14 residues long. The germline gives CDR1 MNHEY, CDR2 SMNVEV (reference sequence). CDR3 amino acids: CASSLSQGTQPQHF. The CDR3 region has the DNA TGTGCCAGCAGTTTATCACAGGGGACTCAGCCCCAGCATTTT.

The chain combines TRBV29-1 with TRBJ1-1, with D perhaps matching TRBD1 (5 bases). This CDR3 has 13 residues. The V end lost 0 bases, the J end lost 5 bases, and 10 bases lay between the germline ends. Germline V gives CDR1 SQVTM, CDR2 ANQGSEA. This CDR3 reads CSVEEGGRTEAFF. The CDR3 coding sequence is TGCAGCGTTGAAGAGGGGGGGAGGACTGAAGCTTTCTTT. The full variable domain, completed using reference TRBV29-1 and TRBJ1-1, is SAVISQKPSRDICQRGTSLTIQCQVDSQVTMMFWYRQQPGQSLTLIATANQGSEATYESGFVIDKFPISRPNLTFSTLTVSNMSPEDSSIYLCSVEEGGRTEAFFGQGTRLTVV.

Of note for this clone: A junction boundary mismatches the germline segment, possibly from a read error. The J gene is TRBJ1-4, the V gene TRBV6-1, with D perhaps TRBD1 (5 bases). The CDR3 sequence is 11 residues long. CDR1 and CDR2 from the germline V gene are MNHNS and SASEGT. This CDR3 reads CASSELRDLNF. The CDR3, as DNA: TGTGCCAGCAGTGAACTCCGGGACCTTAATTTT.

This clone appeared a single time. The chain employs TRBV7-9 and TRBJ2-5; D gene ambiguous. Germline CDR1 reads SEHNR; CDR2 reads FQNEAQ (reference sequence). Deletions cut 1 base from V and 3 bases from J, with 6 bases between. The CDR3 consists of 13 residues. The CDR3 spells CASSLVGKETQYF. In DNA form, the CDR3 reads TGTGCCAGCAGCTTAGTTGGGAAAGAGACCCAGTACTTC.

The rearrangement joins TRBV5-1 to TRBJ1-2, with a tentative D call TRBD1 (6 bases). The CDR3 contains 14 residues. Germline CDR1 SGHRS, CDR2 YFSETQ. With 2 bases removed from V and 2 bases from J, the gap between germline ends came to 10 bases. CDR3 DNA sequence: TGCGCCAGCAGCTTAGGGGGAGAGAACTATGGCTACACCTTC. Translated: CASSLGGENYGYTF. Supplemented by reference TRBV5-1 and TRBJ1-2, the full variable domain reads KAGVTQTPRYLIKTRGQQVTLSCSPISGHRSVSWYQQTPGQGLQFLFEYFSETQRNKGNFPGRFSGRQFSNSRSEMNVSTLELGDSALYLCASSLGGENYGYTFGSGTRLTVV.

A few counts support this clone. This chain links TRBV30 with TRBJ1-3; D uncertain. Deletions cut 2 bases from V and 4 bases from J, with 3 bases between. Germline CDR1 GTSNPN, CDR2 SVGIG (reference sequence). CDR3 length equals 11 residues. The CDR3 is CAWSWGNTIYF. DNA for the CDR3: TGTGCCTGGAGTTGGGGAAACACCATATATTTT. The entire variable domain, with the rest obtained from reference TRBV30 and TRBJ1-3, is as follows: SQTIHQWPATLVQPVGSPLSLECTVEGTSNPNLYWYRQAAGRGLQLLFYSVGIGQISSEVPQNLSASRPQDRQFILSSKKLLLSDSGFYLCAWSWGNTIYFGEGSWLTVV.